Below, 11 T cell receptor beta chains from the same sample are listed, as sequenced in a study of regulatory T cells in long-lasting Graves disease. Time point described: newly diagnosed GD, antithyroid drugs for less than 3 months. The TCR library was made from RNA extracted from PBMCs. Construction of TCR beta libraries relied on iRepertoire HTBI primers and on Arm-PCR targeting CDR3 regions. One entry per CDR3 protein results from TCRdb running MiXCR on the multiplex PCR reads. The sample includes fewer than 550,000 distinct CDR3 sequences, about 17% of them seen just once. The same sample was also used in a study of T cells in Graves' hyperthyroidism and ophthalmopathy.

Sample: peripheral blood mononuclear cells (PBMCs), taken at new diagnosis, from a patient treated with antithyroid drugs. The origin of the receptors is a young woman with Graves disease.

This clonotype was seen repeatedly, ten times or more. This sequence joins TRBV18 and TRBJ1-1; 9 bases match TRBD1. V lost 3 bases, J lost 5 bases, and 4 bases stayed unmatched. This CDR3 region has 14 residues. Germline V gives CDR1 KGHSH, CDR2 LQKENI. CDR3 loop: CASSPRDRVTEAFF. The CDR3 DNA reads TGTGCCAGCTCACCCCGGGACAGGGTGACTGAAGCTTTCTTT.

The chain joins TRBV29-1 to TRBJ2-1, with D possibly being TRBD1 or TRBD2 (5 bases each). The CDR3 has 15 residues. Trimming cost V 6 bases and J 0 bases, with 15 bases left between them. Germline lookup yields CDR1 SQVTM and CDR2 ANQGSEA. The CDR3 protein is CSVPDAGSSYNEQFF. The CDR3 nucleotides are TGCAGCGTACCCGACGCAGGGAGCTCCTACAATGAGCAGTTCTTC.

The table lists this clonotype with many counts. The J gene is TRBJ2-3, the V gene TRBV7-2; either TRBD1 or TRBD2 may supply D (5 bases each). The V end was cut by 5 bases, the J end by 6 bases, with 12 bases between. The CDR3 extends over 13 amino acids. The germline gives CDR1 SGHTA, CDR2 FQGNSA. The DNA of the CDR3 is TGTGCCAGCAGCCCGGGGCTCAGGGATACGCAGTATTTT. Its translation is CASSPGLRDTQYF.

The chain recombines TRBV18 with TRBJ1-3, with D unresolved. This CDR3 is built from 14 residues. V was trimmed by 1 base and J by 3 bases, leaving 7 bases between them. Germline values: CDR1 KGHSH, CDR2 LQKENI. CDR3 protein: CASSPQLGGNTIYF. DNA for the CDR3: TGTGCCAGCTCACCACAATTAGGTGGAAACACCATATATTTT.

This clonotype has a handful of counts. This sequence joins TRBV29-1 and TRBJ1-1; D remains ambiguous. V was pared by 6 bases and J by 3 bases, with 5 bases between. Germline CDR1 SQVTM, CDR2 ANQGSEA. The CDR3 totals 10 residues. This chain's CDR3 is CSVRDTEAFF. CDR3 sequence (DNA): TGCAGCGTGCGGGACACTGAAGCTTTCTTT.

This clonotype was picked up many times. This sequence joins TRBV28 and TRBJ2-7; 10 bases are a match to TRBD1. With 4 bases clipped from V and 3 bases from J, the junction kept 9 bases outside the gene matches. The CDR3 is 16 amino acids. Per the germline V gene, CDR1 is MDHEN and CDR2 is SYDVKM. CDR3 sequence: CASSSTWTGGDYEQYF. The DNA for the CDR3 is TGTGCCAGCAGTTCTACATGGACAGGGGGGGACTACGAGCAGTACTTC.

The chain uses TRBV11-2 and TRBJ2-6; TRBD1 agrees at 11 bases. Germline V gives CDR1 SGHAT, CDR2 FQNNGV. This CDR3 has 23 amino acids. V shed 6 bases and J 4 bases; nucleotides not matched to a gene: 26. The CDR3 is CASRGVSDGPLGQGASGANVLTF. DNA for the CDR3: TGTGCCAGCAGGGGAGTGTCGGACGGGCCCCTAGGACAGGGGGCATCAGGGGCCAACGTCCTGACTTTC.

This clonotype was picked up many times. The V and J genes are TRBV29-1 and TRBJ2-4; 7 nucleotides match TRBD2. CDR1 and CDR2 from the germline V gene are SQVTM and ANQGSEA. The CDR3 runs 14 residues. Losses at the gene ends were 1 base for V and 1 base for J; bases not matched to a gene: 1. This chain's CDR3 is CSVEVGGAKNIQYF. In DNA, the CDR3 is TGCAGCGTTGAAGTGGGGGGGGCCAAAAACATTCAGTACTTC.

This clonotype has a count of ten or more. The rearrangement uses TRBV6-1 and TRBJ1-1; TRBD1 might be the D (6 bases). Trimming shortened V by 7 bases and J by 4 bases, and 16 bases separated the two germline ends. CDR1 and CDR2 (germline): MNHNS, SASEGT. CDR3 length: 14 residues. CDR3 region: CASKTKGQITEAFF. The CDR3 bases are TGTGCCAGCAAAACGAAAGGACAGATCACTGAAGCTTTCTTT.

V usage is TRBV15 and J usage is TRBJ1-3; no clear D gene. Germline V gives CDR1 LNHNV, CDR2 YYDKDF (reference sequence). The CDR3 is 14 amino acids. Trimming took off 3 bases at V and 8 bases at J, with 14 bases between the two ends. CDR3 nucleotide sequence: TGTGCCACCAGCAGGGCACCCCGGGAGGACACCATATATTTT. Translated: CATSRAPREDTIYF.

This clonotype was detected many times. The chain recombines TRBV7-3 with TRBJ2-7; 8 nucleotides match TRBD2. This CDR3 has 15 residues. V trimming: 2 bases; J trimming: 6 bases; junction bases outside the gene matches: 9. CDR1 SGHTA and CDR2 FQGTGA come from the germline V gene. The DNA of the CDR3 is TGTGCCAGCAGCTTAGGTCTTAGCGGGATCACCGAGCAGTACTTC. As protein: CASSLGLSGITEQYF.